One T cell receptor beta chain is described in this entry. Its antigen is unknown. These data are taken from a study of OX40 agonist ivuxolimab in advanced cancers. At the level of the study: Each dose-escalation patient presented with hepatocellular carcinoma, melanoma, renal cell or head and neck cancer.

Data came from immunoSEQ multiplex PCR; TCRdb stores just in-frame clones and leaves some out. The sample lists 90,000 or so clones, more than 85% occurring once. Unmatched junction bases numbered 3, after V lost 4 bases and J lost 2 bases. Germline CDR1 SGHRS, CDR2 YFSETQ. The CDR3 length is 14 residues. Whole-study findings and limits: Relative to CD4+ cells, CD8+ T cells on average had more expanded clones. CD4+ and CD8+ T cells in blood underwent clonal expansion by week 6 at 0.1 to 3.0 mg/kg. Certain nonresponding patients likewise had low normalized T-cell clonal expansion.

This TCR was recovered from an adult with an advanced solid tumor such as melanoma, head and neck, liver or kidney cancer. The chain links TRBV5-1 to TRBJ2-5, with 9 bases matching TRBD1. Sequencing used CD4+ or CD8+ T cells sorted from blood, obtained in a trial of the OX40 agonist ivuxolimab. The CDR3 DNA reads TGCGCCAGCAGCGTAGGGACAGGGCAAGAGACCCAGTACTTC. This codes for CASSVGTGQETQYF.